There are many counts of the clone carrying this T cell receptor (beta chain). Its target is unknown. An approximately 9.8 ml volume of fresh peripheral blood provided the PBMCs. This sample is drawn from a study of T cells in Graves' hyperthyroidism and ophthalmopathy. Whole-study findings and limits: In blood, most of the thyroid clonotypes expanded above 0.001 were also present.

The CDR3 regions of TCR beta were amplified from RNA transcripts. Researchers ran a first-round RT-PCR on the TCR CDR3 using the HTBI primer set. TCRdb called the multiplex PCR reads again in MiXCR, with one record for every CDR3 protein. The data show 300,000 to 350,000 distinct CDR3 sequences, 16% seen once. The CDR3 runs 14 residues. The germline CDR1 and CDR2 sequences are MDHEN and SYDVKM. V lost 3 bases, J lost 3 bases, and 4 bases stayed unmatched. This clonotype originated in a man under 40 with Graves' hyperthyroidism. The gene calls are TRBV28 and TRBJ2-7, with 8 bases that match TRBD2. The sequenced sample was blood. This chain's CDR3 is CASSFVAGYYEQYF. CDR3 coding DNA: TGTGCCAGCAGTTTCGTAGCGGGGTACTACGAGCAGTACTTC.